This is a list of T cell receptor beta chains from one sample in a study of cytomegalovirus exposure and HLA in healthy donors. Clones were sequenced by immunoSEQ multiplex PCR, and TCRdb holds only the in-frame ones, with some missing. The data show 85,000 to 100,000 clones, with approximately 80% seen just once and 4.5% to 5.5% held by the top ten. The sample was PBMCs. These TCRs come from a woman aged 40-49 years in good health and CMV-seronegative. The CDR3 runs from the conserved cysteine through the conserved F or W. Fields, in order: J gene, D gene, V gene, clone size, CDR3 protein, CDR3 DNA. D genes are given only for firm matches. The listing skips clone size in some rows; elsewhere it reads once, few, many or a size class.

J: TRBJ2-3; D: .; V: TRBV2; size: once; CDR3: CASSEVSPEGPDTQYF; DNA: TGTGCCAGCAGTGAAGTGTCCCCCGAGGGCCCAGATACGCAGTATTTT
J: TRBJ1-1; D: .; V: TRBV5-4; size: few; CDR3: CASSFHSLNTEAFF; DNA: TGTGCCAGCAGCTTCCACAGTTTGAACACTGAAGCTTTCTTT
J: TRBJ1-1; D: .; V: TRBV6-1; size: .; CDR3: CASRLDGGTEAFF; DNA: TGTGCCAGCAGACTCGACGGAGGGACTGAAGCTTTCTTT
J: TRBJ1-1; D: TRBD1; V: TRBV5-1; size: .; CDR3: CASSWVQGDTEAFF; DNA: TGCGCCAGCAGCTGGGTACAGGGGGACACTGAAGCTTTCTTT
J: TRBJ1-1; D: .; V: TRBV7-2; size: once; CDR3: CASSLNGNTEAFF; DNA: TGTGCCAGCAGCTTGAACGGGAACACTGAAGCTTTCTTT
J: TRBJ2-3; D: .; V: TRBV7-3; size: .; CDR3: CASSFNVGGTDTQYF; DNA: TGTGCCAGCAGCTTCAACGTCGGGGGCACAGATACGCAGTATTTT
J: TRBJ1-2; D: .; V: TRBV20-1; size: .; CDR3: CSARRGDGYTF; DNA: TGCAGTGCTAGGCGGGGCGATGGCTACACCTTC
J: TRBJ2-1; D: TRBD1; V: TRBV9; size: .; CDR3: CASSVLAGTETGEQFF; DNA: TGTGCCAGCAGCGTCCTAGCCGGGACAGAAACAGGGGAGCAGTTCTTC
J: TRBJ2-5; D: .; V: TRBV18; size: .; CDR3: CASSHQQETQYF; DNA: TGTGCCAGCTCACATCAACAAGAGACCCAGTACTTC
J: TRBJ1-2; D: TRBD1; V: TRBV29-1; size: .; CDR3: CSVIRQGGNDGYTF; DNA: TGCAGCGTGATCCGACAGGGTGGCAACGATGGCTACACCTTC
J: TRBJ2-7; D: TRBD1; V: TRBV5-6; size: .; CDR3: CASSAGQGSYEQYF; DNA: TGTGCCAGCAGCGCCGGACAGGGCTCCTACGAGCAGTACTTC